This entry lists 11 T cell receptor beta chains sequenced from one sample in a study of T cell responses to AZD1222 COVID-19 vaccine. Using immunoSEQ multiplex PCR, the repertoire was profiled, and TCRdb retains in-frame clones only, with some absent. The table has about 110,000 clones, approximately 88% seen once. This specimen consisted of peripheral blood, obtained on day 0 of AZD1222 vaccination. The receptors come from an adult in good health.

The chain uses TRBV4-3 and TRBJ2-4, with D possibly TRBD2 on 6 matching bases. CDR3 length equals 17 residues. V was trimmed by 0 bases and J by 0 bases, leaving 12 bases between them. CDR1 and CDR2 from the germline V gene are LGHNA and YSLEER. CDR3 DNA sequence: TGCGCCAGCAGCCAAGATCGGGGGTCTCTAGCCAAAAACATTCAGTACTTC. Protein product: CASSQDRGSLAKNIQYF.

The rearrangement joins TRBV6-5 to TRBJ2-1; the match to TRBD1 covers 9 bases. This CDR3 is 14 amino acids long. The V and J ends lost 6 bases and 9 bases, in that order; junction bases with no gene match: 9. Germline values: CDR1 MNHEY, CDR2 SVGAGI. CDR3 region: CASSRQGGQAEQFF. In nucleotides, the CDR3 is TGTGCCAGCAGCCGACAGGGGGGGCAGGCTGAGCAGTTCTTC.

CDR3 DNA sequence: TGTGCCAGCAGTTACTCGGGGTCGGGAGATTCGGGTGGCTACACCTTC. Translating gives CASSYSGSGDSGGYTF. This chain links TRBV6-2 or TRBV6-3 with TRBJ1-2; no definite D call. The V end lost 0 bases, the J end lost 7 bases, and 18 bases lay between the germline ends. Germline assignment: CDR1 MNHEY and CDR2 SVGEGT. This CDR3 is built from 16 residues.

V gene TRBV6-1 combines with J gene TRBJ1-2, with 12 bases aligning to TRBD1. CDR1 MNHNS and CDR2 SASEGT come from the germline V gene. The CDR3 extends over 15 amino acids. Trimming took 2 bases from V and 4 from J; bases not matched to a gene: 2. Here the CDR3 reads CASSERGQGAYGYTF. CDR3 in DNA: TGTGCCAGCAGTGAAAGGGGACAGGGGGCCTATGGCTACACCTTC.

This rearrangement joins TRBV21-1 to TRBJ1-5; TRBD1 reflects the table's D call only, with no check against the DNA. TRBV21-1 is shown as a pseudogene. CDR3 length equals 17 residues. CDR3 DNA sequence: TGTGCCAGCAGCAATCCAAGACAGGGGGCGGGCAATCAGCCCCAGCATTTT. Translation gives CASSNPRQGAGNQPQHF.

This clone was seen just once. The chain joins TRBV27 to TRBJ2-5, with 9 bases fitting TRBD2. This CDR3 is built from 15 residues. Per the germline V gene, CDR1 is MNHEY and CDR2 is SMNVEV (reference sequence). J gave up 1 base and V 3 bases, and 3 bases lay outside the gene matches. CDR3 in amino acids: CASSLGGGGQETQYF. The CDR3 region has the DNA TGTGCCAGCAGTTTGGGCGGGGGGGGCCAAGAGACCCAGTACTTC.

The chain joins TRBV7-3 to TRBJ2-7; 8 bases fit TRBD1. The CDR3 is made up of 15 amino acids. The junction had 11 bases not matched to a gene; V was cut back by 5 bases and J by 5 bases. Germline V gene sequence: CDR1 SGHTA, CDR2 FQGTGA. In DNA, the CDR3 is TGTGCCAGCAGCCCGGACAGGGCTCGGATCCACGAGCAGTACTTC. Its translation is CASSPDRARIHEQYF.

This clone was recorded only once. This chain links TRBV14 with TRBJ1-1, with D uncertain. Germline V gene sequence: CDR1 SGHDN, CDR2 FVKESK. The CDR3 spans 14 residues. The V and J ends lost 2 bases and 0 bases respectively, with 7 bases between them. The CDR3 sequence: CASSQLGLNTEAFF. DNA of the CDR3: TGTGCCAGCAGCCAATTGGGGTTGAACACTGAAGCTTTCTTT.

The chain combines TRBV19 with TRBJ2-3, with D perhaps assigned TRBD1 or TRBD2 (5 bases each). This CDR3 comprises 15 residues. Germline CDR1 reads LNHDA; CDR2 reads SQIVND (reference sequence). Trimming removed 0 bases from V and 4 bases from J, with 11 bases in between. The CDR3 DNA follows: TGTGCCAGTAGTATAGAACGGGGCGAGTCAGATACGCAGTATTTT. Amino acids: CASSIERGESDTQYF.

This chain connects TRBV5-4 to TRBJ2-1, with D perhaps matching TRBD2 (6 bases). Germline CDR1 and CDR2: SGHNT and YYREEE (reference sequence). The CDR3 totals 14 residues. V lost 1 base and J 3 bases, leaving 8 bases between the germline ends. The CDR3 DNA is TGTGCCAGCAGCTTGTGGGGGGTCTACAATGAGCAGTTCTTC. Translated: CASSLWGVYNEQFF.

V gene TRBV5-5 combines with J gene TRBJ2-4; no definite D call. V lost 1 base and J 5 bases, leaving 10 bases between the germline ends. Germline V gene lookup returns CDR1 SGHKS and CDR2 YYEKEE (reference sequence). The CDR3 consists of 14 residues. CDR3: CASSLNIEENIQYF. Written as DNA, the CDR3 is TGTGCCAGCAGCTTGAATATTGAAGAAAACATTCAGTACTTC.